The T cell receptor (beta chain) under discussion was sequenced for a study of T cell responses to AZD1222 COVID-19 vaccine. The protocol was immunoSEQ multiplex PCR, while the TCRdb copy is restricted to in-frame clones and leaves out a portion. The repertoire holds 160,000 or so clones, with more than 70% as singletons. Per germline, CDR1 GTSNPN and CDR2 SVGIG (reference sequence). V dropped 5 bases and J dropped 7 bases, with 14 bases sitting between them. The CDR3 runs 12 residues. The source was peripheral blood, collected on day 0 of AZD1222 vaccination. This TCR was recovered from an adult in good health. The chain is built from TRBV30 and TRBJ1-2; unclear D gene. The CDR3 region has the DNA TGTGCCTGGGCCTATATGGGCGGTGGCTACACCTTC. Its translation: CAWAYMGGGYTF. The entire variable domain, with the rest obtained from reference TRBV30 and TRBJ1-2, is as follows: SQTIHQWPATLVQPVGSPLSLECTVEGTSNPNLYWYRQAAGRGLQLLFYSVGIGQISSEVPQNLSASRPQDRQFILSSKKLLLSDSGFYLCAWAYMGGGYTFGSGTRLTVV.